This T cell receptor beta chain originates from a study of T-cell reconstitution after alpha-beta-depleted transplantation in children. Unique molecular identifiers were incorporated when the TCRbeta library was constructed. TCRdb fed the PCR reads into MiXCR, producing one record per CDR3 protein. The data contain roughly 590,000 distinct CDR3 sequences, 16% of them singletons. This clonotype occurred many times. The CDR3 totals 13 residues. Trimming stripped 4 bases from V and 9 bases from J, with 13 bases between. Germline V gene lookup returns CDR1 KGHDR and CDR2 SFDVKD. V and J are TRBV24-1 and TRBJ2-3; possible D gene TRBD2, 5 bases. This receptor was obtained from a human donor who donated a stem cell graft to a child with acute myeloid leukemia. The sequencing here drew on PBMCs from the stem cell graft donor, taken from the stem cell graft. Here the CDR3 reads CATSETQRSTQYF. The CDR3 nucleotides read TGTGCCACCAGTGAAACCCAGCGGTCGACGCAGTATTTT.